This TCR beta chain derives from a study of a mutant IDH1 vaccine in newly diagnosed glioma. Time point meaning: week 5, during vaccination. The study gave 300 ug of mutant IDH1 20-mer peptide per vaccine dose, with topical imiquimod. The sample holds a few counts of this clone. Its specificity is not known. TCRdb's table, derived via immunoSEQ multiplex PCR, lists solely in-frame clones and lacks some. This table has more than 25,000 clones, around 90% appearing once. The CDR3 totals 15 residues. J was trimmed by 2 bases and V by 5 bases; bases with no gene match: 6. The germline V gene has CDR1 SGHRS and CDR2 YFSETQ.

This rearrangement joins TRBV5-1 to TRBJ2-3; 9 bases fit TRBD2. The sequence was obtained from a woman aged 40-49 years with glioma. Some clones in this sample may be carry-over from other donors' samples. Sequences were derived from peripheral blood mononuclear cells (PBMCs), sampled from a glioma patient whose treatment included an IDH1 peptide vaccine. CDR3 DNA: TGCGCCAGCAGTGGGAGGACTAGCGTCACAGATACGCAGTATTTT. This encodes CASSGRTSVTDTQYF.